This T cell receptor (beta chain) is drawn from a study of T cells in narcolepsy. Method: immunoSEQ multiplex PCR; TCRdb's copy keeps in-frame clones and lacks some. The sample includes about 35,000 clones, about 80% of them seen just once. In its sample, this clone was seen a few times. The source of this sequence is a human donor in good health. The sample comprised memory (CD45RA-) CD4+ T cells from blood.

The CDR3: CASSLTGGLGDEQYF. CDR3 bases: TGTGCCAGCAGCTTAACAGGAGGACTTGGGGACGAGCAGTACTTC. V usage is TRBV7-9 and J usage is TRBJ2-7, with D perhaps assigned TRBD1 or TRBD2 (5 bases each). This CDR3 has 15 amino acids. CDR1 SEHNR and CDR2 FQNEAQ come from the germline V gene (reference sequence). V lost 2 bases to trimming and J lost 5 bases, with 16 bases between them.